This T cell receptor beta chain came from a study of cytomegalovirus exposure and HLA in healthy donors. Germline-derived CDR1 and CDR2 are SGHTA and FQGNSA. Trimming cost V 2 bases and J 2 bases, with 10 bases left between them. This CDR3 is 14 amino acids long. Findings of the study overall: In an earlier analysis, productive rearrangement rates for most beta V segments clustered near 87% or 30%. A later look showed TCR association rates differing by HLA locus, highest for DRB1 and lowest for HLA-C. Relative to equally common others, HLA-associated TCR beta chains showed greater clonal expansion in a later analysis. It was reported in a later analysis that an Asian-associated ancestry cluster showed fewer N-insertions than the roughly 670-donor mean.

The PCR ran on 60 Vbeta and 13 Jbeta primers. Here immunoSEQ multiplex PCR was the method, and the copy in TCRdb shows in-frame clones only, minus some. The table records roughly 110,000 clones, under 80% of them present only once. For this clone: The target antigen is unknown.

The specimen was PBMCs. This sequence joins TRBV7-2 and TRBJ2-7; possibly TRBD1 for D (6 bases). The TCR was taken from a man aged 60-69 years in good health and CMV-seronegative. CDR3 in DNA: TGTGCCAGCAGCTTAAGCAGGGACACCTACGAGCAGTACGTC. Protein sequence: CASSLSRDTYEQYV.